The 8 T cell receptor beta chains reported below all come from one sample, sequenced in a study of radiation and T cells in renal cell carcinoma (dated by TCRdb to the early 2020s). The time point label for this specimen denotes: blood 2 weeks post-SBRT. This specimen's treatment or condition label, per the study, means: 15 Gy SBRT to primary tumor, nephrectomy 4 weeks later. Library creation used the immunoSEQ multiplex PCR assay. TCRdb mirrors the immuneACCESS table, restricted to in-frame sequences. Some clones are absent from its copies; in checked studies, under half trace to an unresolved V gene, and the reason for the others is unknown. In this sample the table shows some 120,000 clones, about 88% of which occur a single time. The biggest ten clones account for about 5.6% of the sample. The sequenced sample was blood, obtained from a patient whose treatment included radiotherapy and nephrectomy. Receptors were obtained from a woman between 65 and 79 years old with renal cell carcinoma.

This chain joins TRBV19 and TRBJ2-1; 7 bases map to TRBD1. Germline CDR1 reads LNHDA; CDR2 reads SQIVND (reference sequence). J gave up 3 bases and V 6 bases, and 2 bases lay outside the gene matches. CDR3 size: 13 residues. CDR3: CASRGQSYNEQFF. CDR3 DNA sequence: TGTGCCAGTAGGGGACAGAGCTACAATGAGCAGTTCTTC.

The rearrangement joins TRBV25-1 to TRBJ1-2, with a possible D match to TRBD1 (5 bases). Per germline, CDR1 MGHDK and CDR2 SYGVNS. Trimming took 1 base from V and 3 from J, leaving 9 bases between them. This CDR3 region has 14 residues. The CDR3 reads CASSESGGDYGYTF. CDR3 bases: TGTGCCAGCAGTGAATCTGGGGGTGACTATGGCTACACCTTC.

V usage is TRBV18 and J usage is TRBJ2-3; 7 nucleotides agree with TRBD1. The CDR3 spans 12 residues. V was clipped by 8 bases and J by 2 bases; unmatched bases: 1. From germline, CDR1 is KGHSH and CDR2 LQKENI. In DNA form, the CDR3 reads TGTGCCAGCCAGGGGGACACAGATACGCAGTATTTT. It is translated as CASQGDTDTQYF.

The chain employs TRBV4-3 and TRBJ1-4; maybe TRBD1 (6 bases). Germline V lookup: CDR1 LGHNA, CDR2 YSLEER. V lost 0 bases and J lost 2, with 19 bases in between. This CDR3 has 19 residues. The DNA of the CDR3 is TGCGCCAGCAGCCAAGATCGAGTGGGAGGGGGAGGCACTAATGAAAAACTGTTTTTT. Its protein is CASSQDRVGGGGTNEKLFF.

CDR3: CASSQESGGAGTEAFF. The CDR3 DNA reads as TGCGCCAGCAGCCAAGAATCAGGGGGCGCGGGGACTGAAGCTTTCTTT. The chain couples TRBV4-1 to TRBJ1-1; TRBD1 matches at 8 bases. This CDR3 spans 16 amino acids. After removal of 0 bases from V and 5 bases from J, the junction contained 8 bases not matched to a gene. Per germline, CDR1 MGHRA and CDR2 YSYEKL.

The chain joins TRBV19 to TRBJ1-1; TRBD1 aligns across 10 bases. Germline CDR1 is LNHDA and CDR2 is SQIVND (reference sequence). The CDR3 totals 12 residues. V was pared by 8 bases and J by 4 bases, with 1 base of the junction left unmatched. CDR3 protein: CASWDRGTEAFF. The CDR3 DNA follows: TGTGCCAGTTGGGACAGGGGCACTGAAGCTTTCTTT.

This clone was observed a handful of times. In DNA, the CDR3 is TGCAGCGCTACAGGGGGGTCCCAGCCCCAGCATTTT. Translation: CSATGGSQPQHF. This rearrangement joins TRBV29-1 to TRBJ1-5; TRBD1 matches 8 bases. The CDR3 runs to 12 residues. The germline gives CDR1 SQVTM, CDR2 ANQGSEA. Trimming at V came to 7 bases and at J to 7 bases, leaving 6 bases not matched to a gene.

The V gene is TRBV11-3, the J gene TRBJ2-3, with D unresolved. V was pared by 5 bases and J by 1 base, with 10 bases between. In germline, CDR1 is SGHNT, CDR2 YENEEA. This CDR3 has 14 amino acids. CDR3 residues: CASSTRAGTDTQYF. As DNA, the CDR3 is TGTGCCAGCAGCACCCGAGCAGGCACAGATACGCAGTATTTT. The whole variable domain, remainder taken from reference TRBV11-3 and TRBJ2-3, is EAGVVQSPRYKIIEKKQPVAFWCNPISGHNTLYWYLQNLGQGPELLIRYENEEAVDDSQLPKDRFSAERLKGVDSTLKIQPAELGDSAVYLCASSTRAGTDTQYFGPGTRLTVL.